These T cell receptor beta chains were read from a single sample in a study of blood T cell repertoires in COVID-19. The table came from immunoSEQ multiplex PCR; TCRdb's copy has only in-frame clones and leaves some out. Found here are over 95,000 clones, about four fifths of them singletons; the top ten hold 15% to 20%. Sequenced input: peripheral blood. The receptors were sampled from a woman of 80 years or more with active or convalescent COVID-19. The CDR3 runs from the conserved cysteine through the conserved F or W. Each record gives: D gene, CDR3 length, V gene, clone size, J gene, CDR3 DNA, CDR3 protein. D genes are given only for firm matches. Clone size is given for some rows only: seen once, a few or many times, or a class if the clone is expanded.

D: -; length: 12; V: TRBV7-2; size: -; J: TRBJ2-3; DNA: TGTGCCAGCAGCTCGATAGCGTATACGCAGTATTTT; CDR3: CASSSIAYTQYF
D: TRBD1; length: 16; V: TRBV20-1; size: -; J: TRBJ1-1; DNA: TGCAGTGCTAGTCGGGGACCGGGACAGGGAAACACTGAAGCTTTCTTT; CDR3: CSASRGPGQGNTEAFF
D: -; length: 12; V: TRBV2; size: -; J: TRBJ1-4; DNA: TGTGCCAGCAGTGAAGACACCGAAAAACTGTTTTTT; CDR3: CASSEDTEKLFF
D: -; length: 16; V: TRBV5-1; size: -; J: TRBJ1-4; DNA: TGCGCCAGCAGCTTGGAGCGGGGCCAACCCCTTGAAAAACTGTTTTTT; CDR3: CASSLERGQPLEKLFF
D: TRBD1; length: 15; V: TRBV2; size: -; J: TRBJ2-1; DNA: TGTGCCAGCAGTGTGTACAGGGGGCAATACAATGAGCAGTTCTTC; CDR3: CASSVYRGQYNEQFF
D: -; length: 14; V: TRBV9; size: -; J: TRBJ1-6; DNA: TGTGCCAGCAGCGTACGACAGGATGCTTCACCCCTCCACTTT; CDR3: CASSVRQDASPLHF
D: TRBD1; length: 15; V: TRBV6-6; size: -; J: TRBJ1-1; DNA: TGTGCCAGCAGTAAGGGACAGGGGCAGTGGTCCGAAGCTTTCTTT; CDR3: CASSKGQGQWSEAFF
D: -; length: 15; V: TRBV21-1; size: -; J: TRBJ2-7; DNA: TGTGCCAGCAGCACAGACAGGGTGTGGGTACGAGTGCAGTACTTC; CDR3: CASSTDRVWVRVQYF
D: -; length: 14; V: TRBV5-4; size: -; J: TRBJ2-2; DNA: TGTGCCAGCAGCTCAGTCAGGGTCCCCGGGGAGCTGTTTTTT; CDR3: CASSSVRVPGELFF
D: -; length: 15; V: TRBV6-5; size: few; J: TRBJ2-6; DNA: TGTGCCAGCAGCCCACACAGGTCTGGGGCCAACGTCCTGACTTTC; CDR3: CASSPHRSGANVLTF
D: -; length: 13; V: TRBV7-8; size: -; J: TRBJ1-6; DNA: TGTGCCAGCAGCTTTCAGTTGTATTCACCCCTCCACTTT; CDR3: CASSFQLYSPLHF
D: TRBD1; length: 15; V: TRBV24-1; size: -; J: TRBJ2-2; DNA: TGTGCCGTACGTGGGGGACAGGGTCCCACCGGGGAGCTGTTTTTT; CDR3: CAVRGGQGPTGELFF
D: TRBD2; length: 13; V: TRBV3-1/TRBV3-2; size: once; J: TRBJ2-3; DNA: TGTGCCAGCAGGCGGGGGGCGGGAGATACGCAGTATTTT; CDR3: CASRRGAGDTQYF
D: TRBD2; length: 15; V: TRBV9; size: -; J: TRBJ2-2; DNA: TGTGCCAGCAGTATAGCGGGAGTCGCGGTCGGGGAGCTGTTTTTT; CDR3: CASSIAGVAVGELFF
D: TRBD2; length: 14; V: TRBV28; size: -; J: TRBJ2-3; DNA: TGTGCCAGCAGCCCCGGGAGGTTCTCGGATACGCAGTATTTT; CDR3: CASSPGRFSDTQYF